This entry lists 20 T cell receptor beta chains sequenced from one sample in a study of blood T cells in healthy people across ages. Together with a sample-barcoded 5' primer, a J-beta primer mix was included in a second PCR lasting roughly 6 to 12 cycles. Using its own MiXCR run on the 5' RACE reads, TCRdb lists one record per CDR3 protein. The table shows some 930,000 distinct CDR3 sequences, with 29% occurring only once. The sample was also reused in another study, on T cells of mothers and their children.

The sample was blood. Every receptor here comes from a woman in her forties in good health.

The rearrangement uses TRBV12-3 or TRBV12-4 and TRBJ1-2, with D possibly being TRBD1 (5 bases). Trimming cost V 8 bases and J 4 bases, with 11 bases left between them. The CDR3 consists of 12 residues. CDR3 protein: CASDRDGYGYTF. In DNA form, the CDR3 reads TGTGCCAGCGACCGGGACGGCTATGGCTACACCTTC.

On this clonotype: A read error is possible here, since a much larger clone lies one base away. V and J are TRBV7-3 and TRBJ2-1; tentatively, D is TRBD1 or TRBD2 (5 bases each). Germline V CDR1 and CDR2: SGHTA, FQGTGA. CDR3 size: 13 residues. V was cut by 5 bases and J by 6 bases, with 11 bases left in between. For the CDR3, the DNA is TGTGCCAGCAGCGGGGGACCGGCCAATGAGCAGTTCTTC. Its translation: CASSGGPANEQFF.

This clonotype was seen ten or more times. This chain connects TRBV20-1 to TRBJ2-1, with a weak D call TRBD2 (6 bases). V lost 5 bases and J 6 bases, leaving 17 bases between the germline ends. Germline CDR1 reads DFQATT; CDR2 reads SNEGSKA (reference sequence). CDR3 length equals 14 residues. CDR3 sequence: CSAQTRGPFNEQFF. The CDR3 DNA follows: TGCAGTGCTCAAACGCGGGGACCCTTCAATGAGCAGTTCTTC.

The chain uses TRBV6-5 and TRBJ2-1; D remains ambiguous. Looked up from germline, CDR1 is MNHEY and CDR2 is SVGAGI. Trimming stripped 6 bases from V and 3 bases from J, with 12 bases between. The CDR3 consists of 14 residues. The CDR3 region is CASSRRASYNEQFF. CDR3 sequence (DNA): TGTGCCAGCAGCCGACGGGCTAGCTACAATGAGCAGTTCTTC.

This sequence joins TRBV12-3 or TRBV12-4 and TRBJ2-7; 8 nucleotides line up with TRBD1. The V and J ends lost 6 bases and 5 bases, in that order; junction bases with no gene match: 9. The CDR3 is 14 amino acids. As DNA, the CDR3 is TGTGCCAGCAGGTCCTCGACAGGGGCTGACGAGCAGTACTTC. Translated, it gives CASRSSTGADEQYF.

The chain joins TRBV5-1 to TRBJ2-1, with 9 positions matching TRBD1. Germline V gene data show CDR1 as SGHRS and CDR2 as YFSETQ. V shed 6 bases and J 5 bases; nucleotides not matched to a gene: 6. CDR3 size: 14 residues. The CDR3 loop reads CASTDRGLNNEQFF. The CDR3 coding sequence is TGCGCCAGCACCGACAGGGGGTTAAACAATGAGCAGTTCTTC.

The rearrangement uses TRBV6-1 and TRBJ2-3, with TRBD2 identical over 7 bases. After removal of 6 bases from V and 1 base from J, the junction contained 7 bases not matched to a gene. CDR1 MNHNS and CDR2 SASEGT come from the germline V gene. CDR3 size: 15 residues. The CDR3 reads CASRYSGFGTDTQYF. CDR3 nucleotides: TGTGCCAGCAGATATAGCGGGTTTGGCACAGATACGCAGTATTTT.

A word on this clonotype: This clone may be a read error of a much larger clone one base away. J is TRBJ1-2 and V is TRBV5-6; D not certain. Germline V lookup: CDR1 SGHDT, CDR2 YYEEEE. The CDR3 runs 14 residues. The CDR3 sequence: CAGSPDGTNYGYTF. DNA of the CDR3: TGTGCCGGCAGCCCGGACGGAACTAACTATGGCTACACCTTC.

With respect to this clonotype: This could be a read error, since a much larger clone is one nucleotide away. The chain is built from TRBV12-3 or TRBV12-4 and TRBJ2-4; weak D call: TRBD1 (6 bases). The CDR3 is made up of 14 amino acids. Trimming stripped 1 base from V and 13 bases from J, with 17 bases between. CDR3 loop: CASSLVGAKVEQYF. CDR3 DNA: TGTGCCAGCAGTTTAGTGGGGGCTAAGGTTGAGCAGTACTTC.

This clonotype has only a few counts. The chain recombines TRBV7-2 with TRBJ1-4; D gene uncertain. V shed 5 bases and J shed 8 bases, with 12 bases lying between them. Looked up from germline, CDR1 is SGHTA and CDR2 is FQGNSA. The CDR3 has 13 amino acids. The CDR3 protein is CASSVGTREKLFF. Here the CDR3 DNA reads TGTGCCAGCAGCGTAGGCACGAGGGAAAAACTGTTTTTT.

A remark on this clonotype: A much larger clone lies a single base off, so this may be a read error. The chain couples TRBV7-2 to TRBJ2-1, with 9 nucleotides matching TRBD1. Germline loops: CDR1 SGHTA, CDR2 FQGNSA. This CDR3 is 17 amino acids long. Losses at the gene ends were 3 bases for V and 13 bases for J; bases not matched to a gene: 19. The CDR3 DNA reads as TGTGCCAGCAGCTTTAGGGGCTCCGGGACAGGGAGTGAGACCCAGTTCTTC. Translation gives CASSFRGSGTGSETQFF.

In regard to this clonotype: A read error is possible here, since a much larger clone lies one base away. The chain joins TRBV12-3 or TRBV12-4 to TRBJ1-2; TRBD1 agrees at 8 bases. V was clipped by 5 bases and J by 7 bases; unmatched bases: 15. The CDR3 is 16 residues long. DNA for the CDR3: TGTGCCAGCAGTAAAGAACAGGGGGTGAGGGTCTGTGGCTACACCTTC. Encoded protein: CASSKEQGVRVCGYTF.

The CDR3 reads CASRRQVGSNQPQHF. CDR3 sequence (DNA): TGTGCCAGCCGACGACAGGTGGGCAGCAATCAGCCCCAGCATTTT. This chain joins TRBV6-2 or TRBV6-3 and TRBJ1-5; a weak D match, TRBD1 (6 bases). Per germline, CDR1 MNHEY and CDR2 SVGEGT. The CDR3 consists of 15 residues. Between the trimmed V and J ends, which lost 8 bases and 1 base, there was a span of 15 bases.

Only a few counts were recorded for this clonotype. The chain combines TRBV11-2 with TRBJ2-1; 8 bases map to TRBD1. After removal of 3 bases from V and 6 bases from J, the junction contained 7 bases not matched to a gene. CDR3 length: 15 residues. Germline CDR1 SGHAT, CDR2 FQNNGV. The CDR3 nucleotides read TGTGCCAGCAGCTTTGGGACAGGTTGGGGCAATGAGCAGTTCTTC. Translation: CASSFGTGWGNEQFF.

Regarding this clonotype: The conserved phenylalanine or tryptophan normally closing the CDR3 is absent here, so this likely arose from a read error. This chain joins TRBV9 and TRBJ1-3; perhaps TRBD1 as D (5 bases). This CDR3 has 16 amino acids. V gave up 2 bases and J gave up 0 bases, with 12 bases separating them. CDR1 SGDLS and CDR2 YYNGEE come from the germline V gene. CDR3 loop: CASSVQGSISGNTIYY. CDR3 nucleotides: TGTGCCAGCAGCGTCCAGGGTTCGATCTCTGGAAACACCATATATTAT.

A remark on this clonotype: Just one base apart from a much larger clone, this may be a read error. The V gene is TRBV7-2, the J gene TRBJ1-2; 7 nucleotides line up with TRBD1. J gave up 8 bases and V 0 bases, and 12 bases lay outside the gene matches. CDR1 and CDR2 from the germline V gene are SGHTA and FQGNSA. There are 16 residues in the CDR3. DNA of the CDR3: TGTGCCAGCAGCTTAGCAGGGAGGGGGCAAGGCGGGGGCTACACCTTC. Protein sequence: CASSLAGRGQGGGYTF.

Ten or more counts support this clonotype. This chain uses TRBV5-1 with TRBJ2-7; TRBD2 aligns across 14 bases. Germline values: CDR1 SGHRS, CDR2 YFSETQ. Trimming cost V 4 bases and J 3 bases; bases outside gene matches: 12. The CDR3 length is 18 residues. This CDR3 is CASSPSGTSGGFNYEQYF. In DNA, the CDR3 is TGCGCCAGCAGCCCGAGCGGGACTAGCGGGGGTTTCAACTACGAGCAGTACTTC.

This clonotype was seen at least ten times. The chain's CDR3 is CASSVSAAPSYEQYF. DNA for the CDR3: TGTGCCAGCAGCGTCTCGGCAGCTCCCTCCTACGAGCAGTACTTC. The V gene is TRBV9, the J gene TRBJ2-7; D unresolved. Trimming took off 2 bases at V and 0 bases at J, with 12 bases between the two ends. This CDR3 has 15 amino acids. Germline CDR1 SGDLS, CDR2 YYNGEE.

Concerning this clonotype: One end of the junction does not line up with germline, which may come from a read error. The chain is built from TRBV20-1 and TRBJ1-2, with D possibly TRBD1 on 6 matching bases. The CDR3 is 13 residues long. Per the germline V gene, CDR1 is DFQATT and CDR2 is SNEGSKA (reference sequence). CDR3 in amino acids: CSAREQGGYGCTF. CDR3 in DNA: TGCAGTGCTAGAGAACAGGGTGGCTATGGCTGCACCTTC.

The chain joins TRBV29-1 to TRBJ1-1; D call uncertain. Germline V CDR1 and CDR2: SQVTM, ANQGSEA. V dropped 4 bases and J dropped 6 bases, with 15 bases sitting between them. CDR3 length equals 13 residues. The CDR3 nucleotides are TGCAGCGTTGGTCCCATCCTAATGGCTGAAGCTTTCTTT. It translates to CSVGPILMAEAFF.